The entry that follows covers one T cell receptor beta chain sequence. Inclusion characteristics of ophthalmopathy patients comprised a Clinical Activity Score of at least 3, a NOSPECS grade of at least 4, and duration under 3 months. Clinical symptoms, serum thyroxine and TRAb, thyroid ultrasound and orbital computed tomography were used for the diagnoses. Source material for PBMCs was about 10 ml fresh peripheral blood. This CDR3 spans 16 amino acids. The germline gives CDR1 LNHNV, CDR2 YYDKDF (reference sequence). J lost 3 bases, V lost 4 bases, and 5 bases had no gene match. Amplification of TCR beta CDR3 regions was performed using RNA transcripts as template. A set of HTBI primers served as the primers for a first-round RT-PCR of the TCR CDR3. A single record per CDR3 protein comes from TCRdb applying MiXCR to the multiplex PCR reads. The table shows about 270,000 distinct CDR3 sequences, with roughly 20% occurring only once.

The data are from a study of T cells in Graves' hyperthyroidism and ophthalmopathy. Overall study: Specimen type is peripheral blood, collected at initial diagnosis prior to any treatment.

V and J are TRBV15 and TRBJ1-5, with 11 bases matching TRBD1. The sample consisted of blood. The clonotype originates from a man aged 25 to 40 with Graves' ophthalmopathy. CDR3 nucleotide sequence: TGTGCCACCAGCATGGACAGGGGGCTCATCAATCAGCCCCAGCATTTT. This gives the protein CATSMDRGLINQPQHF.